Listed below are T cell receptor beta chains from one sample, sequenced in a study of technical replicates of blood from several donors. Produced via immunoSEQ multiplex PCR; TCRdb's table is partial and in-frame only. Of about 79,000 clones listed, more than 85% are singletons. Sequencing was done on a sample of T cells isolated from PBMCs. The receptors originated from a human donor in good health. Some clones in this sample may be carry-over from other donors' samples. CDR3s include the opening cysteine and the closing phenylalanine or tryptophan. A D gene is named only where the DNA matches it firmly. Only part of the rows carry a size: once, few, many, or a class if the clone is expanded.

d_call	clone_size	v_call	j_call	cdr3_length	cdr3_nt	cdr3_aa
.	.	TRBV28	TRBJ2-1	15	TGTGCCAGCAGGGTTAGCGGAAGCTCCTACAATGAGCAGTTCTTC	CASRVSGSSYNEQFF
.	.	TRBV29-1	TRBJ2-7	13	TGCAGCGTTGAATCGGGAGCGGCCGACGAGCAGTACTTC	CSVESGAADEQYF
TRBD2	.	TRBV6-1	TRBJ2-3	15	TGTGCCAGCAGCGATCTAGCGGGAGTGGCAGATACGCAGTATTTT	CASSDLAGVADTQYF
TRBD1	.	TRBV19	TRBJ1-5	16	TGTGCCAGTAGTAGGGGACAGGGGTTCAGCAATCAGCCCCAGCATTTT	CASSRGQGFSNQPQHF
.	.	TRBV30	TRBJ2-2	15	TGTGCCTGGATAGGTTTCGACATGAACACCGGGGAGCTGTTTTTT	CAWIGFDMNTGELFF
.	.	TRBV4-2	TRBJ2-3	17	TGTGCCAGCAGCCTAAACCCCGGACTGCGATTAACAGATACGCAGTATTTT	CASSLNPGLRLTDTQYF
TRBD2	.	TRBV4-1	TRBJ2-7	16	TGCGCCAGCAGCACCAACCGACTAGCGGGAGAATACGAGCAGTACTTC	CASSTNRLAGEYEQYF
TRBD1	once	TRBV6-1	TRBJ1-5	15	TGTGCCAGCAGTGCGTGGACAGGGGGCAATCAGCCCCAGCATTTT	CASSAWTGGNQPQHF
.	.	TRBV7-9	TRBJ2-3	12	TGTGCCAGCAGCCTCCTCGGGGATACGCAGTATTTT	CASSLLGDTQYF
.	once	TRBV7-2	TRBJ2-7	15	TGTGCCAGCAGCTTACAGGAGGGATTAGTGGACGAGCAGTACTTC	CASSLQEGLVDEQYF
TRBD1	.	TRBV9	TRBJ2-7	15	TGTGCCAGCAGCGTGTCACAGGGGGCCTCCTACGAGCAGTACTTC	CASSVSQGASYEQYF
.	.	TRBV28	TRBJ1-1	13	TGTGCCAGCATCCCCTCGAGGAACACTGAAGCTTTCTTT	CASIPSRNTEAFF
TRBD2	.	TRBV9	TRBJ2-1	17	TGTGCCAGCAGCGCAGTTAGCGGGAGTGGCTCCTACAATGAGCAGTTCTTC	CASSAVSGSGSYNEQFF
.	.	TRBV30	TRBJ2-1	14	TGTGCCTGGAAAAGTCTTAGCTCCTACAATGAGCAGTTCTTC	CAWKSLSSYNEQFF
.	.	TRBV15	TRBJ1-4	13	TGTGCCACCAGCCACTCCATAAATGAAAAACTGTTTTTT	CATSHSINEKLFF
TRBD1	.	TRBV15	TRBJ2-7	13	TGTGCCACCAGCTGGGGACAGGGAGACGAGCAGTACTTC	CATSWGQGDEQYF
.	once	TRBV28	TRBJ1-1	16	TGTGCCAGCAGGAGCCTGGAGCTTAGTGGGAACACTGAAGCTTTCTTT	CASRSLELSGNTEAFF